This T cell receptor (beta chain) was profiled in a study of shared clonotypes between healthy human individuals. About the research overall: CD8 memory received one plate per donor, CD8 naive two, CD4 memory three and CD4 naive three.

Naive-designated CD8 cells lacked CD45RO, were positively enriched for CCR7, and omitted terminally differentiated effector memory CD45RA+ cells. HIV-negative, healthy adults without recent acute infections or vaccinations were the donors. Study-level points and caveats: With few donors, the genetic and exposure-history diversity represented was limited. Between a few donors, naive CD4 clonotypes were shared at a level of roughly 5.5%.

Measured with immunoSEQ multiplex PCR; TCRdb has only the in-frame clones, and not every one. The sample includes 800,000 to 950,000 clones, roughly 96% of them seen just once. On this clone itself: As yet, its antigen is unknown.

Germline V CDR1 and CDR2: SGHNT, YENEEA. The CDR3 totals 14 residues. V dropped 0 bases and J dropped 0 bases, with 6 bases sitting between them. This rearrangement joins TRBV11-3 to TRBJ2-7; D is unresolved. Specimen: naive CD8+ T cells sorted from blood. The sequence was obtained from a man aged 25 to 40 in good health. In DNA, the CDR3 is TGTGCCAGCAGCTTAGAGGCGGCCTCCTACGAGCAGTACTTC. It encodes CASSLEAASYEQYF.